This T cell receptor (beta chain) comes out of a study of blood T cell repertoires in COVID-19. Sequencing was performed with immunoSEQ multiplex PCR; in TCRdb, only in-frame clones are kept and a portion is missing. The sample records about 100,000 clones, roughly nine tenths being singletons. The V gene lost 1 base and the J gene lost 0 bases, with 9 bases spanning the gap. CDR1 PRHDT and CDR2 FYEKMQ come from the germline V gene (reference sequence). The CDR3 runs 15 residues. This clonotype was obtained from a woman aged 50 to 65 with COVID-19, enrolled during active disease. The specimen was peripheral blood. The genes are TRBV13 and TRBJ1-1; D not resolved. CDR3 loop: CASSLVTGLNTEAFF. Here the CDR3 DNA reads TGTGCCAGCAGCTTAGTGACCGGGTTGAACACTGAAGCTTTCTTT.